This TCR beta chain derives from a study of CD8 T cells in ankylosing spondylitis (dated by TCRdb to about 2017). For context, the study as a whole: The study set out to find disease-linked TCR variants by profiling T cell receptor beta repertoires in ankylosing spondylitis patients and healthy donors. The whole study cohort included 85 to 120 healthy donors and 20 to 30 ankylosing spondylitis patients. Peripheral blood was sampled, and synovial fluid was also collected from ankylosing spondylitis patients. What the research found in general, with its limitations: The disease-linked clones had a CD8+ phenotype and were found at relatively low frequencies in peripheral blood. According to the report, matched synovial fluid samples from ankylosing spondylitis patients were significantly enriched for the disease-linked clones. Some of the motif variants had been reported before in the synovial fluid and blood of reactive arthritis patients, a finding that suggests common disease-initiation mechanisms. Blood from ankylosing spondylitis patients appeared to be characterized by a TCR beta motif composed of about eight highly homologous amino acid variants.

The sample was run on an Illumina HiSeq 2500. Quantitative 5'-RACE with molecular barcodes was the method used to prepare the TCR beta libraries. In the original analysis: A new computational method, built on a probabilistic model of VDJ rearrangement, was used to identify disease-linked TCR variants. Starting from the raw public reads, TCRdb applied fastp trimming at Q25, assembled clones with MiXCR and retained in-frame beta chains. Under each unique CDR3 protein, matching rows form one entry showing the most common genes and DNA. TCRdb's processing, not the authors', yielded these V and J calls. The sample table shows 150,000 to 200,000 distinct CDR3 sequences, and 11% are seen once. The ten biggest clones cover approximately 32% of the sample. This clonotype has at least ten counts. Its target antigen remains unknown. Base qualities are missing; no much larger clone stands one base away. V is shortened by 1 base, J by 2 bases, and the region joining them spans 11 bases. From its cysteine to its phenylalanine, the CDR3 spans 15 amino acids. CDR3 DNA only is kept here, 45 bases in frame from base 1. CDR1 and CDR2 are drawn from the germline V gene: MNHNS, SASEGT.

Sequencing was done on a sample of blood, either unsorted or a sorted T cell fraction (not recorded which). The chain was built from TRBV6-1 and TRBJ1-2; there is no confident call for the D gene. The clonotype was recovered from a male donor with ankylosing spondylitis or in good health (not recorded which). The base sequence is TGTGCCAGCAGTGAAGGGGAGGGAAGGAACTATGGCTACACCTTC. This encodes CASSEGEGRNYGYTF.